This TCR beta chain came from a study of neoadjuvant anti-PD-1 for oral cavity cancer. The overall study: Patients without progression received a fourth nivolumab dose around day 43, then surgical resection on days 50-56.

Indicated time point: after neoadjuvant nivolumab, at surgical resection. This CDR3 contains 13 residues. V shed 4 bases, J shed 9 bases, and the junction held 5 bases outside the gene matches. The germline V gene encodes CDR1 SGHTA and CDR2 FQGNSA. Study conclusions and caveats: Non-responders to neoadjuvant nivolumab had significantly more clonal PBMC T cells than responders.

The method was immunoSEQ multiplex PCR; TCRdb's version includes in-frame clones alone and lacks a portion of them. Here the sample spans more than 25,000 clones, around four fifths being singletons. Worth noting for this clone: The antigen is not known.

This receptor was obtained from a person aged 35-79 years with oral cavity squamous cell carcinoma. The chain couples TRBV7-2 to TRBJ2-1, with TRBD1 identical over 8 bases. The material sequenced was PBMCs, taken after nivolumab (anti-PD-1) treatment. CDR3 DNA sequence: TGTGCCAGCAGCTCAGGGGGCGTAGGTGAGCAGTTCTTC. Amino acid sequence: CASSSGGVGEQFF.